The sequence of this TCR beta chain was determined in a study of blood T cell repertoires in COVID-19. Study at large: Samples representing acute and convalescent COVID-19 were sourced from the United States, Italy and Spain.

Two negative PCRs, clearance, or symptom resolution were required of recovered Cohort 3 donors. Trimming took 3 bases from V and 4 from J; bases not matched to a gene: 8. The germline CDR1 and CDR2 sequences are LNHDA and SQIVND (reference sequence). The CDR3 extends over 16 amino acids. As processed by the authors: Nucleated cell number was recorded as an estimate derived from reference gene primer amplification. The protocol was immunoSEQ multiplex PCR, while the TCRdb copy is restricted to in-frame clones and leaves out a portion. The DNA was the basis for D and trimming; V, J and clone size are from that table. The table has roughly 250,000 clones, over 80% seen once.

Source material: PBMCs or T cells enriched from blood (not recorded which). The clonotype originates from a woman aged 18-35 years who had recovered from COVID-19. The rearrangement uses TRBV19 and TRBJ1-4; 7 positions agree with TRBD1. The CDR3 region is CASSIQSSGGNEKLFF. The CDR3 region has the DNA TGTGCCAGTAGTATCCAAAGCTCAGGGGGTAATGAAAAACTGTTTTTT.